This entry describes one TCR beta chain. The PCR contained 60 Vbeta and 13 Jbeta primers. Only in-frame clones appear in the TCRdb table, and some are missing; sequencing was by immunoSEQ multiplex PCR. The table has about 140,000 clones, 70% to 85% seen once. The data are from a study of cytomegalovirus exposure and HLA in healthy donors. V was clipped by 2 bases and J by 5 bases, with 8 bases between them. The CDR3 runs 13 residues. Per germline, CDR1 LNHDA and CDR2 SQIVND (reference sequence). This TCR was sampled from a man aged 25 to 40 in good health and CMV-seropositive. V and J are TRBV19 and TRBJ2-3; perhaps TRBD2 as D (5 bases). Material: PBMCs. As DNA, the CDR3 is TGTGCCAGTAGTATAAATCGGGGAGATACGCAGTATTTT. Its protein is CASSINRGDTQYF.